One sample yielded the 27 T cell receptor beta chains listed below, sequenced in a study of patients and donors after allogeneic stem cell transplantation. MiXCR, run by TCRdb on the RT-PCR reads, gives a single entry per CDR3 protein. This sample has approximately 200,000 distinct CDR3 sequences, with 41% found just once. Material for sequencing was blood, either unsorted or a sorted T cell fraction (not recorded which). Every receptor here comes from a human donor who was either an allogeneic HSCT recipient or a stem cell or donor lymphocyte infusion donor (not recorded which). It is not recorded whose cells these are; they may come from a transplant donor.

This rearrangement joins TRBV7-6 to TRBJ1-2, with 7 positions matching TRBD1. The ends lost 1 base at V and 1 base at J; junction bases unmatched: 3. CDR3 length equals 15 residues. Germline V gives CDR1 SGHVS, CDR2 FNYEAQ. CDR3 coding DNA: TGTGCCAGCAGCTTAGGACAGGGTGGTAACTATGGCTACACCTTC. Translating gives CASSLGQGGNYGYTF.

The genes are TRBV9 and TRBJ1-2, with 7 positions matching TRBD1. Germline CDR1 and CDR2: SGDLS and YYNGEE. This CDR3 is built from 14 residues. V lost 4 bases and J lost 0; bases outside the gene matches: 3. The CDR3 loop reads CASSLGQSNYGYTF. CDR3 DNA sequence: TGTGCCAGCAGCCTGGGACAGTCTAACTATGGCTACACCTTC.

The chain has TRBV7-9 and TRBJ2-4; tentative D call: TRBD2 (6 bases). This CDR3 comprises 17 residues. The V gene's germline CDR1 is SEHNR and CDR2 FQNEAQ (reference sequence). V lost 1 base and J lost 3, with 16 bases in between. CDR3 sequence reads: CASSLVAGGADKNIQYF. CDR3 in DNA: TGTGCCAGCAGCTTAGTGGCAGGCGGGGCCGACAAAAACATTCAGTACTTC.

The chain joins TRBV29-1 to TRBJ1-2, with 7 bases aligning to TRBD1. The CDR3 runs 12 residues. V dropped 6 bases and J dropped 1; count of bases not matched to a gene: 2. Germline V gene sequence: CDR1 SQVTM, CDR2 ANQGSEA. The CDR3 coding sequence is TGCAGCGTACAGGGGAATAACTATGGCTACACCTTC. Amino acid sequence: CSVQGNNYGYTF.

This chain uses TRBV28 with TRBJ2-7; D not certain. Trimming took off 2 bases at V and 2 bases at J, with 4 bases between the two ends. Germline loops: CDR1 MDHEN, CDR2 SYDVKM. The CDR3 sequence is 12 residues long. The CDR3, as DNA: TGTGCCAGCAGTTTACCAGCCTACGAGCAGTACTTC. This translates into CASSLPAYEQYF.

The V gene is TRBV20-1, the J gene TRBJ2-7; D gene ambiguous. This CDR3 is built from 14 residues. Germline V gene sequence: CDR1 DFQATT, CDR2 SNEGSKA (reference sequence). V was shortened by 1 base and J by 6 bases, with 16 bases between the two germline ends. CDR3 loop: CSARVGQAWGEQYF. The CDR3 DNA sequence: TGCAGTGCTAGAGTCGGGCAGGCTTGGGGCGAGCAGTACTTC.

This clonotype came up once. The J gene is TRBJ2-1, the V gene TRBV24-1, with TRBD2 identical over 14 bases. The CDR3 is made up of 16 amino acids. Germline values: CDR1 KGHDR, CDR2 SFDVKD. J lost 8 bases, V lost 2 bases, and 4 bases had no gene match. CDR3 DNA sequence: TGTGCCACCAGTGATTCTGGGACTAGCGGGAGAGATGAGCAGTTCTTC. Translating gives CATSDSGTSGRDEQFF.

The rearrangement links TRBV20-1 to TRBJ2-1; 8 nucleotides line up with TRBD2. V was pared by 4 bases and J by 7 bases, with 6 bases of the junction left unmatched. Germline V CDR1 and CDR2: DFQATT, SNEGSKA (reference sequence). The CDR3 is 13 amino acids. The CDR3 sequence: CSATEREYNEQFF. Written as DNA, the CDR3 is TGCAGTGCTACCGAGCGGGAGTATAATGAGCAGTTCTTC.

This clonotype was seen ten or more times. The chain joins TRBV6-5 to TRBJ1-1; tentative D call: TRBD1 (6 bases). Germline-derived CDR1 and CDR2 are MNHEY and SVGAGI. V dropped 0 bases and J dropped 1 base, with 6 bases sitting between them. The CDR3 sequence is 14 residues long. CDR3 region: CASSYSGGNTEAFF. The CDR3 nucleotides read TGTGCCAGCAGTTACTCAGGGGGGAACACTGAAGCTTTCTTT.

As for this clonotype: A read error may account for a junction end that differs from germline. This rearrangement joins TRBV27 to TRBJ1-2; D is undetermined. The CDR3 runs 13 residues. Germline V gene lookup returns CDR1 MNHEY and CDR2 SMNVEV (reference sequence). The CDR3 DNA is TGTGCCAGCAGTTTATCCTCTAACTCTGGCTACACCTTC. It encodes CASSLSSNSGYTF.

The V gene is TRBV5-1, the J gene TRBJ1-2, with 10 bases matching TRBD1. The CDR3 sequence is 15 residues long. Germline V gene lookup returns CDR1 SGHRS and CDR2 YFSETQ. The J segment lost 8 bases and the V segment lost 4 bases, leaving 11 bases of the junction unmatched. Written as DNA, the CDR3 is TGCGCCAGCAGCCCCGGAGGCGGACAGGGGGACGGCTACACCTTC. Translation: CASSPGGGQGDGYTF.

This clonotype was recorded a few times. The CDR3 DNA reads TGTGCCAGCAGTTACCCGGGGGGCGATCAGCCCCAGCATTTT. Its protein product is CASSYPGGDQPQHF. The rearrangement joins TRBV6-2 or TRBV6-3 to TRBJ1-5; the D gene is possibly TRBD1 (6 bases). V lost 2 bases and J 5 bases, leaving 10 bases between the germline ends. Germline-derived CDR1 and CDR2 are MNHEY and SVGEGT. This CDR3 is built from 14 residues.

V and J are TRBV3-1 and TRBJ1-1, with TRBD1 matching 8 bases. Germline assignment: CDR1 LGHDT and CDR2 YNNKEL (reference sequence). This CDR3 spans 15 amino acids. V trimming: 7 bases; J trimming: 1 base; junction bases outside the gene matches: 8. This chain's CDR3 is CASTPQGARNTEAFF. In DNA form, the CDR3 reads TGTGCCAGCACCCCGCAGGGGGCTCGGAACACTGAAGCTTTCTTT. The full variable domain, completed using reference TRBV3-1 and TRBJ1-1, is DTAVSQTPKYLVTQMGNDKSIKCEQNLGHDTMYWYKQDSKKFLKIMFSYNNKELIINETVPNRFSPKSPDKAHLNLHINSLELGDSAVYFCASTPQGARNTEAFFGQGTRLTVV.

This chain connects TRBV27 to TRBJ2-3; D not certain. This CDR3 has 12 amino acids. V dropped 5 bases and J dropped 2 bases, with 5 bases sitting between them. CDR1 and CDR2 from the germline V gene are MNHEY and SMNVEV (reference sequence). CDR3 nucleotides: TGTGCCAGCAGTGCCTACACAGATACGCAGTATTTT. This codes for CASSAYTDTQYF.

This chain connects TRBV4-2 to TRBJ2-1; 7 bases match TRBD2. Germline values: CDR1 LGHNA, CDR2 YNFKEQ. V was clipped by 0 bases and J by 6 bases; unmatched bases: 8. The CDR3 is made up of 16 amino acids. The CDR3 bases are TGTGCCAGCAGCCAAGAAGCCCTAGCGGTTAGCAATGAGCAGTTCTTC. It specifies CASSQEALAVSNEQFF.

This clonotype was seen a handful of times. The chain uses TRBV28 and TRBJ1-2; the D is unclear. V lost 5 bases and J lost 7, with 11 bases in between. CDR3 size: 12 residues. Germline CDR1 is MDHEN and CDR2 is SYDVKM. The CDR3 DNA is TGTGCCAGCAGTCCGCGGGTAGGTGGCTACACCTTC. It codes for CASSPRVGGYTF.

In its sample, this clonotype was seen a few times. The rearrangement links TRBV7-9 to TRBJ1-2; TRBD1 might be the D (5 bases). The germline V gene has CDR1 SEHNR and CDR2 FQNEAQ (reference sequence). Trimming pared 1 base from V and 1 base from J, leaving 10 bases between. There are 15 residues in the CDR3. The CDR3 DNA sequence: TGTGCCAGCAGCTTAGAAAGGGGACTTAACTATGGCTACACCTTC. Amino acid sequence: CASSLERGLNYGYTF. The full variable domain, its missing parts supplied by reference TRBV7-9 and TRBJ1-2, is DTGVSQNPRHKITKRGQNVTFRCDPISEHNRLYWYRQTLGQGPEFLTYFQNEAQLEKSRLLSDRFSAERPKGSFSTLEIQRTEQGDSAMYLCASSLERGLNYGYTFGSGTRLTVV.

The rearrangement uses TRBV4-3 and TRBJ2-2, with 8 bases identical to TRBD2. CDR3 length: 18 residues. CDR1 and CDR2 (germline): LGHNA, YSLEER. The J segment lost 3 bases and the V segment lost 0 bases, leaving 9 bases of the junction unmatched. CDR3 DNA sequence: TGCGCCAGCAGCCAAGATCTTGCTAGCGGGTCGTACACCGGGGAGCTGTTTTTT. Protein product: CASSQDLASGSYTGELFF.

This chain joins TRBV27 and TRBJ2-1, with 7 bases aligning to TRBD1. Germline values: CDR1 MNHEY, CDR2 SMNVEV (reference sequence). V shed 5 bases, J shed 0 bases, and the junction held 7 bases outside the gene matches. The CDR3 totals 16 residues. The CDR3 nucleotides read TGTGCCAGCAGTGCGACAGGGACCAGCTCCTACAATGAGCAGTTCTTC. This translates into CASSATGTSSYNEQFF.

The V call is TRBV5-1, the J call TRBJ1-4; D unresolved. Trimming removed 6 bases at V and 5 bases at J, with 11 bases between. The CDR3 loop spans 13 amino acids. Germline CDR1 and CDR2: SGHRS and YFSETQ. CDR3 region: CASTRDTNEKLFF. For the CDR3, the DNA is TGCGCCAGCACACGCGACACCAATGAAAAACTGTTTTTT.

This clonotype was counted ten times or more. This rearrangement joins TRBV12-3 or TRBV12-4 to TRBJ1-1, with D perhaps TRBD1 (6 bases). The CDR3 length is 14 residues. V gave up 3 bases and J gave up 6 bases, with 14 bases separating them. CDR3 in DNA: TGTGCCAGCAGTTTCGGGGGGGCGCGAGCTGAAGCTTTCTTT. Translation gives CASSFGGARAEAFF.

This clonotype came up a few times. V and J are TRBV29-1 and TRBJ1-2, with a tentative D call TRBD1 (6 bases). The germline CDR1 and CDR2 sequences are SQVTM and ANQGSEA. Trimming stripped 3 bases from V and 4 bases from J, with 21 bases between. This CDR3 region has 16 residues. CDR3 in amino acids: CSVEVDRLSVTYGYTF. The CDR3 nucleotides read TGCAGCGTTGAGGTGGACAGACTCTCAGTGACCTATGGCTACACCTTC.

The chain combines TRBV9 with TRBJ1-2; TRBD1 is a possible D gene (6 bases). Per germline, CDR1 SGDLS and CDR2 YYNGEE. This CDR3 has 17 residues. V was clipped by 0 bases and J by 0 bases, with 15 bases between them. The CDR3 DNA sequence: TGTGCCAGCAGCGTAGAGGGGGTTCCGGGACCTAACTATGGCTACACCTTC. Translated, it gives CASSVEGVPGPNYGYTF.

The rearrangement uses TRBV4-3 and TRBJ2-2; D is unclear. The germline V gene has CDR1 LGHNA and CDR2 YSLEER. The V and J ends lost 1 base and 2 bases respectively, with 8 bases between them. The CDR3 has 15 amino acids. The CDR3 coding sequence is TGCGCCAGCAGCCAAGGGAAGCTAAACACCGGGGAGCTGTTTTTT. Encoded protein: CASSQGKLNTGELFF.

The rearrangement uses TRBV7-2 and TRBJ1-1, with TRBD1 matching 7 bases. Germline V gene lookup returns CDR1 SGHTA and CDR2 FQGNSA. J gave up 3 bases and V 4 bases, and 8 bases lay outside the gene matches. CDR3 length equals 15 residues. Written as DNA, the CDR3 is TGTGCCAGCAGCTCCGCCCCAGGGGGGTACACTGAAGCTTTCTTT. Translation: CASSSAPGGYTEAFF.

This chain connects TRBV4-2 to TRBJ2-1; D may be TRBD1 or TRBD2 (7 bases each). There are 15 residues in the CDR3. Germline values: CDR1 LGHNA, CDR2 YNFKEQ. V was shortened by 1 base and J by 6 bases, with 13 bases between the two germline ends. The CDR3 sequence is CASSQGPGGGNEQFF. As DNA, the CDR3 is TGTGCCAGCAGCCAAGGTCCAGGGGGGGGCAATGAGCAGTTCTTC.

The chain has TRBV4-2 and TRBJ2-7; 8 bases align to TRBD2. Trimming removed 0 bases from V and 1 base from J; junction bases left unmatched: 14. Looked up from germline, CDR1 is LGHNA and CDR2 is YNFKEQ. This CDR3 has 19 residues. CDR3 bases: TGTGCCAGCAGCCAAGAAGTCCAAAAGTGGGGACTAGGGTCCTACGAGCAGTACTTC. Translating it yields CASSQEVQKWGLGSYEQYF.